A single sample gave rise to the 28 T cell receptor beta chains below, sequenced in a study of tumor and adjacent non-tumor tissue in lung cancer. A modified ARM-PCR protocol with three rounds of nested PCR amplified TCRbeta. TCRdb processed the multiplex PCR reads anew with MiXCR; each CDR3 protein has one entry. This table has roughly 150,000 distinct CDR3 sequences, around 60% appearing once. The template was RNA from unsorted bulk tissue. Sequencing input: lung tumor tissue. All receptors derive from a man in his sixties with small cell lung cancer.

The chain recombines TRBV6-5 with TRBJ1-4, with TRBD1 as a possible D gene (5 bases). This CDR3 comprises 15 residues. V was cut by 5 bases and J by 3 bases, with 13 bases left in between. Germline V gene sequence: CDR1 MNHEY, CDR2 SVGAGI. The CDR3 DNA is TGTGCCAGCAGTCTACTGGGGGTCTCTAATGAAAAACTGTTTTTT. It encodes CASSLLGVSNEKLFF.

In the case of this clonotype: It may be a read error: a sequence one base away is much more abundant. The rearrangement joins TRBV29-1 to TRBJ1-4, with TRBD1 matching over 8 bases. The junction had 10 bases not matched to a gene; V was cut back by 7 bases and J by 12 bases. Per germline, CDR1 SQVTM and CDR2 ANQGSEA. CDR3 length equals 12 residues. This chain's CDR3 is CSGGQGGEELFF. Written as DNA, the CDR3 is TGCAGCGGAGGACAGGGAGGCGAAGAACTGTTTTTT.

This clonotype appeared once. This may be a read error: a much more frequent sequence differs by one nucleotide. This chain connects TRBV20-1 to TRBJ2-1, with D maybe TRBD2 (5 bases). The germline V gene has CDR1 DFQATT and CDR2 SNEGSKA (reference sequence). The CDR3 is 14 residues long. The CDR3 spells CSALAPSSYNEEFF. The CDR3 DNA reads as TGCAGTGCCCTAGCTCCGAGCTCCTACAATGAGGAGTTCTTC.

This clonotype was detected only once. Without the conserved terminal phenylalanine or tryptophan, this CDR3 likely stems from a read error. Because the CDR3's place on the DNA is in doubt, the DNA is left out and the CDR3 is given as listed by TCRdb. The chain employs TRBV11-2 and TRBJ2-5; TRBD1, as called in the table, went unchecked against the DNA. The CDR3 region is 12 residues in length, termini included. Germline CDR1 SGHAT, CDR2 FQNNGV. CDR3 in amino acids: CASSVTGTLEYY.

V and J are TRBV12-3 or TRBV12-4 and TRBJ2-5; a weak D match, TRBD2 (5 bases). Trimming removed 6 bases at V and 5 bases at J, with 19 bases between. This CDR3 spans 15 amino acids. In nucleotides, the CDR3 is TGTGCCAGCAGCATGGACTCTCCCTTGGGGGAGACCCAGTACTTC. Its translation: CASSMDSPLGETQYF.

The genes are TRBV19 and TRBJ1-2; D gene unclear. CDR3 size: 13 residues. The germline V gene has CDR1 LNHDA and CDR2 SQIVND (reference sequence). V was shortened by 2 bases and J by 4 bases, with 8 bases between the two germline ends. The CDR3 DNA reads TGTGCCAGTAGTATACGCGCGGCCTATGGCTACACCTTC. This translates into CASSIRAAYGYTF.

The table lists this clonotype with a count of one. An end of the junction does not agree with germline; a read error may underlie this. The chain is built from TRBV11-2 and TRBJ2-1; perhaps D is TRBD1 or TRBD2 (5 bases each). Germline V lookup: CDR1 SGHAT, CDR2 FQNNGV. This CDR3 is built from 14 residues. The CDR3 is CASSLGGNHNEPFF. The CDR3 coding sequence is TGTGCCAGCAGCTTAGGGGGGAACCACAATGAGCCGTTCTTC. Filled out from reference TRBV11-2 and TRBJ2-1, the complete variable domain reads EAGVAQSPRYKIIEKRQSVAFWCNPISGHATLYWYQQILGQGPKLLIQFQNNGVVDDSQLPKDRFSAERLKGVDSTLKIQPAKLEDSAVYLCASSLGGNHNEPFFGPGTRLTVL.

Turning to this clonotype: Its ends do not fully match the called genes, so a read error is possible. The J gene is TRBJ2-1, the V gene TRBV6-2 or TRBV6-3, with unresolved D. The CDR3 length is 14 residues. CDR1 is MNHEY and CDR2 is SVGEGT in the germline V gene. The CDR3 sequence: CSSSPRSSYNEQFF. In DNA, the CDR3 is TGTTCCAGCAGCCCCCGCTCCTCCTACAATGAGCAGTTCTTC.

This clonotype appeared once. It may be a read error: a sequence one base away is much more abundant. The gene calls are TRBV29-1 and TRBJ2-1, with 8 bases matching TRBD2. CDR1 is SQVTM and CDR2 is ANQGSEA in the germline V gene. The length of the CDR3 is 17 residues. The CDR3 sequence: CRVDSLAGTTSYNEQFF. CDR3 nucleotides: TGCAGAGTTGATAGCCTAGCGGGCACCACCTCCTACAATGAGCAGTTCTTC.

Concerning this clonotype itself: One junction end does not reproduce the germline sequence, and a read error may be involved. J is TRBJ2-1 and V is TRBV11-2; D gene unclear. The CDR3 is 15 amino acids. CDR1 and CDR2 (germline): SGHAT, FQNNGV. DNA for the CDR3: TGTGTCAGCAGCTTAGATGTATGTTTCAACAATGAGCAGTTCTTC. This encodes CVSSLDVCFNNEQFF.

The CDR3 DNA reads TGTGCCAGCAGCTGGGGGGGACTAGATGCTTTCTTT. This encodes CASSWGGLDAFF. V is TRBV7-2 and J is TRBJ1-1; maybe TRBD1 (5 bases). This CDR3 spans 12 amino acids. With 4 bases removed from V and 11 bases from J, the gap between germline ends came to 14 bases. Germline V CDR1 and CDR2: SGHTA, FQGNSA.

This clonotype was counted ten times or more. The V and J genes are TRBV29-1 and TRBJ1-1; TRBD1 aligns across 7 bases. The CDR3 is made up of 13 amino acids. Germline CDR1 reads SQVTM; CDR2 reads ANQGSEA. J gave up 1 base and V 6 bases, and 5 bases lay outside the gene matches. CDR3 in DNA: TGCAGCGTGGAGACAGGGCGGAACACTGAAGCTTTCTTT. Translation: CSVETGRNTEAFF.

Of note for this clonotype: With a much larger clone just one base away, this may be a read error. The chain employs TRBV20-1 and TRBJ2-1; D may match TRBD1 or TRBD2 (7 bases each). The CDR3 spans 14 residues. Germline V gives CDR1 DFQATT, CDR2 SNEGSKA (reference sequence). The CDR3 DNA reads TGCAGTGCTCGACAGGGCGGGAGCTACAATGTGCAGTTCTTC. Residues: CSARQGGSYNVQFF.

About this clonotype: This may stem from a read error, because a much larger clone lies one nucleotide away. The rearrangement uses TRBV20-1 and TRBJ1-2; D is uncertain. The CDR3 consists of 12 residues. Germline-derived CDR1 and CDR2 are DFQATT and SNEGSKA (reference sequence). V was cut by 7 bases and J by 5 bases, with 14 bases left in between. As DNA, the CDR3 is TGCAGTGGGCACCGCGTAAAGTATGGCTACACCTTC. Amino acids: CSGHRVKYGYTF.

The CDR3 loop is CASRSQSDPGNKVFF. Here the CDR3 DNA reads TGTGCCAGCCGCTCTCAGTCGGACCCGGGGAACAAAGTGTTTTTT. The V and J genes are TRBV11-2 and TRBJ1-4; D not resolved. V lost 8 bases to trimming and J lost 15 bases, with 28 bases between them. Germline V gene data show CDR1 as SGHAT and CDR2 as FQNNGV. This CDR3 has 15 residues.

This clonotype was detected many times. The chain carries TRBV20-1 and TRBJ1-6; D gene ambiguous. Germline values: CDR1 DFQATT, CDR2 SNEGSKA (reference sequence). The CDR3 is 15 residues long. V dropped 0 bases and J dropped 8 bases, with 14 bases sitting between them. This chain's CDR3 is CSARDPVSSDSPLHF. In DNA form, the CDR3 reads TGCAGTGCTAGAGACCCCGTTTCAAGCGATTCACCCCTCCACTTT.

A few counts support this clonotype. In DNA, the CDR3 is TGTGCCATCAGGGAATCTCGGGAGCGAAATTCACCCCTCCACTTT. Translating gives CAIRESRERNSPLHF. The V call is TRBV10-3, the J call TRBJ1-6; D remains ambiguous. V lost 6 bases and J lost 7, with 16 bases in between. The CDR3 is 15 residues long. Germline V gene data show CDR1 as ENHRY and CDR2 as SYGVKD.

The genes are TRBV4-1 and TRBJ2-7; D is possibly TRBD1 (7 bases). The CDR3 is made up of 13 amino acids. Germline CDR1 reads MGHRA; CDR2 reads YSYEKL. The CDR3 DNA follows: TGCGCCACCATAGGGACAGCGGACTACGTGCAGTACGTC. Protein: CATIGTADYVQYV.

For this clonotype: The junction departs from germline at one end; a sequencing error may be responsible. CDR3 in DNA: TGTACCAGCAGCGTAGCTGCGGTTGGCTACAATGAGCAGTTCTTC. This translates into CTSSVAAVGYNEQFF. The gene calls are TRBV11-2 and TRBJ2-1; D gene unclear. The CDR3 sequence is 15 residues long. CDR1 is SGHAT and CDR2 is FQNNGV in the germline V gene. Together with reference TRBV11-2 and TRBJ2-1, the CDR3 gives the full variable domain: EAGVAQSPRYKIIEKRQSVAFWCNPISGHATLYWYQQILGQGPKLLIQFQNNGVVDDSQLPKDRFSAERLKGVDSTLKIQPAKLEDSAVYLCTSSVAAVGYNEQFFGPGTRLTVL.

The rearrangement links TRBV20-1 to TRBJ1-1; no firm D call. Germline V CDR1 and CDR2: DFQATT, SNEGSKA (reference sequence). The CDR3 covers 12 residues. Trimming cost V 6 bases and J 4 bases, with 12 bases left between them. CDR3 loop: CSALDRVTEAFF. The CDR3 DNA follows: TGCAGTGCACTGGATAGGGTCACTGAAGCTTTCTTT.

For this clonotype: A much more abundant neighbour one base away suggests this may be a read error. This rearrangement joins TRBV6-2 or TRBV6-3 to TRBJ2-7; D is possibly TRBD1 (5 bases). The CDR3 is made up of 13 amino acids. The germline CDR1 and CDR2 sequences are MNHEY and SVGEGT. CDR3 bases: TGTGCCAGCAGTTACTCCAGGGAAGGCGAGCGGTACGTC. Protein: CASSYSREGERYV.

About this clonotype: At one end the junction does not follow the germline gene, possibly because of a read error. CDR3 nucleotides: TGCAATGCTAGAGGGCCAGCGGGAGGGCTCGGTGAACAGTTCTTC. Its protein is CNARGPAGGLGEQFF. V is TRBV20-1 and J is TRBJ2-1; 10 bases agree with TRBD2. Germline loops: CDR1 DFQATT, CDR2 SNEGSKA (reference sequence). This CDR3 is 15 amino acids long.

As regards this clonotype: A read error is possible here, since a much larger clone lies one base away. This rearrangement joins TRBV5-4 to TRBJ2-1; TRBD2 agrees at 10 bases. The CDR3 length is 15 residues. The trim removed 6 bases at V and 5 bases at J, leaving 8 bases unmatched. Germline loops: CDR1 SGHNT, CDR2 YYREEE (reference sequence). The CDR3 bases are TGTGCCAGCAACTCTAGCGGGAGAGGAGACAATGAGCAGTTCTTC. Its translation: CASNSSGRGDNEQFF.

This clonotype was observed many times. The junction shows a germline mismatch at one end, possibly a read error. V gene TRBV20-1 combines with J gene TRBJ2-3; 12 bases are shared with TRBD2. This CDR3 region has 15 residues. The V gene's germline CDR1 is DFQATT and CDR2 SNEGSKA (reference sequence). CDR3 protein: CSVRLRGLAGNTQYF. The CDR3 region has the DNA TGCAGTGTTAGACTACGGGGACTAGCGGGTAATACGCAGTATTTT.

CDR3 nucleotide sequence: TGTGCCACCAGTGACGGATACACCGGGGAGCTGTTTTTT. It codes for CATSDGYTGELFF. The V call is TRBV24-1, the J call TRBJ2-2; D is ambiguous. The CDR3 consists of 13 residues. V lost 4 bases to trimming and J lost 3 bases, with 5 bases between them. CDR1 KGHDR and CDR2 SFDVKD come from the germline V gene.

Turning to this clonotype: In this CDR3 the conserved last residue, phenylalanine or tryptophan, is missing, so a read error is likely. No DNA is shown, since the ends of the CDR3 on it are uncertain; the CDR3 is the one TCRdb lists. The chain couples TRBV11-2 to TRBJ1-2; the table names TRBD1, a call not compared with the DNA. The CDR3 has 13 amino acids, counting both end residues. Germline V gene sequence: CDR1 SGHAT, CDR2 FQNNGV. The CDR3 sequence: CASSLPQGSGDTY.

This clonotype has at least ten counts. The chain couples TRBV11-3 to TRBJ2-3; D gene ambiguous. The V and J ends lost 7 bases and 2 bases respectively, with 7 bases between them. The CDR3 is 12 amino acids. Looked up from germline, CDR1 is SGHNT and CDR2 is YENEEA. DNA of the CDR3: TGTGCCAGCAAAGAGTACACAGATACGCAGTATTTT. This translates into CASKEYTDTQYF.

In the case of this clonotype: Its ends do not fully match the called genes, so a read error is possible. The CDR3 loop reads CGAMKRLAGGGRYNEQFF. For the CDR3, the DNA is TGCGGTGCTATGAAACGGCTAGCGGGAGGCGGGAGATACAATGAGCAGTTCTTC. The V call is TRBV20-1, the J call TRBJ2-1; 11 bases are a match to TRBD2. The CDR3 consists of 18 residues. Germline V gene lookup returns CDR1 DFQATT and CDR2 SNEGSKA (reference sequence).